This entry describes one TCR beta chain. No antigen is known for it. Some clones are missing from TCRdb's copy, which holds only in-frame ones; the method was immunoSEQ multiplex PCR. The table includes 410,000 or so clones, 75% to 95% detected once. This entry is derived from a study of Ad26.COV2.S vaccination and SARS-CoV-2 variants. In the study overall: Donor got 5x10^10 or 1x10^11 viral particles of Ad26.COV2.S. Study-level findings and limits: Measurements of TCR breadth and depth may have given underestimates of the total T cell responses. Among vaccine recipients, spike-specific TCR breadth exceeded that of placebo recipients.

Germline V gene data show CDR1 as SEHNR and CDR2 as FQNEAQ (reference sequence). V gave up 5 bases and J gave up 3 bases; unmatched junction bases: 4. The CDR3 runs 15 residues. Treatment noted: some 20 received Ad26.COV2.S at low or high dose, single or two shots; about 5 received placebo; per-sample allocation not given. On day 63 after the first injection, vaccine and placebo recipients gave samples. In Boston, an adult donor aged 18-55 years took part. The source material was peripheral blood, sampled in a trial of Ad26.COV2.S vaccine versus placebo. The genes are TRBV7-9 and TRBJ2-1, with 10 bases that match TRBD2. The sequence was collected from a person between 18 and 65 years old who received the Ad26.COV2.S COVID-19 vaccine or a placebo. CDR3 loop: CASSKAGGSYNEQFF. CDR3 DNA sequence: TGTGCCAGCAGCAAAGCGGGAGGGAGCTACAATGAGCAGTTCTTC.